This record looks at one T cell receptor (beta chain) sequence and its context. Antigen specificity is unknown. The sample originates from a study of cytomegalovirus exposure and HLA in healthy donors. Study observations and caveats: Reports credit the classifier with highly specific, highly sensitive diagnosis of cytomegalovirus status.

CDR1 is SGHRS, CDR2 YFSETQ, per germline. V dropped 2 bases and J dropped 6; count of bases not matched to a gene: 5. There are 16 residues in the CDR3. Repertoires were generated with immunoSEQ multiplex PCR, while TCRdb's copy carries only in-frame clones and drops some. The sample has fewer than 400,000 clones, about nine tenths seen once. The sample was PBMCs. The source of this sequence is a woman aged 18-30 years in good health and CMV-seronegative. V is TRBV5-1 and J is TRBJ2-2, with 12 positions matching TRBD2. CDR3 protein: CASSFPGLAGPGELFF. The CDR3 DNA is TGCGCCAGCAGCTTTCCGGGACTAGCGGGCCCCGGGGAGCTGTTTTTT.